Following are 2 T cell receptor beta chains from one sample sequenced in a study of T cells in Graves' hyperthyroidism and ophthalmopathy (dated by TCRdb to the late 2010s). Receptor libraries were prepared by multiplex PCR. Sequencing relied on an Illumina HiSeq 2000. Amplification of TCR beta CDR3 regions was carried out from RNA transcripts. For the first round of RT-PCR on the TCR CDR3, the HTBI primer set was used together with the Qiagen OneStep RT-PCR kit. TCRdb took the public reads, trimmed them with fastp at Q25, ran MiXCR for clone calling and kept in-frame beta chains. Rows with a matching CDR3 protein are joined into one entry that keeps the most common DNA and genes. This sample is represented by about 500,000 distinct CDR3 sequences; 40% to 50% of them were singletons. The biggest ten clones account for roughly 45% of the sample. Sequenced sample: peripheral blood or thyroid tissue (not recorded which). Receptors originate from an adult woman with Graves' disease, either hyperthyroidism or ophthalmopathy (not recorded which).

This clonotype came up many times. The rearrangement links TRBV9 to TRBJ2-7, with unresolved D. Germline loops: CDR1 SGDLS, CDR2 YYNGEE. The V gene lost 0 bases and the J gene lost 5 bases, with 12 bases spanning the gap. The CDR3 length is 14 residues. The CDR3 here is CASSVDSRQDEQYF. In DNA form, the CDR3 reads TGTGCCAGCAGCGTAGACTCGCGTCAGGACGAGCAGTACTTC.

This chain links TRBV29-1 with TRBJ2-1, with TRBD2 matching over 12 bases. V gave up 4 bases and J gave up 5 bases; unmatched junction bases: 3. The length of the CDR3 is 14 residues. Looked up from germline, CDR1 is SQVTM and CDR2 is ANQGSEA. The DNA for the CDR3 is TGCAGCGTTGCCGGACTAGCGGGGAACAATGAGCAGTTCTTC. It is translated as CSVAGLAGNNEQFF.